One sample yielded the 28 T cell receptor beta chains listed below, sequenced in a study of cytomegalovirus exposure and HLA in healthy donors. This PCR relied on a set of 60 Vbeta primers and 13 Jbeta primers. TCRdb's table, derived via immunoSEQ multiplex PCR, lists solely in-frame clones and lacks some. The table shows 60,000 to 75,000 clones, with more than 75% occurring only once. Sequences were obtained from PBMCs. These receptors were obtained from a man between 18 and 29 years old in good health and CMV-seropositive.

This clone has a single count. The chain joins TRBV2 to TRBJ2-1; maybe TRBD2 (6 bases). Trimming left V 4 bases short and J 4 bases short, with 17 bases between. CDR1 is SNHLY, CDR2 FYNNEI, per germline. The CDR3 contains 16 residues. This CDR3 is CASSAEGDPTYNEQFF. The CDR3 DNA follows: TGTGCCAGCAGTGCGGAGGGAGACCCTACTTACAATGAGCAGTTCTTC.

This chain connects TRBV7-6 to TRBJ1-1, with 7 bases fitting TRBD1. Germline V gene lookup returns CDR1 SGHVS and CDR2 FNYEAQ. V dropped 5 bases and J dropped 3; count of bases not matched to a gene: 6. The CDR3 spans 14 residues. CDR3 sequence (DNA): TGTGCCAGCAGCATCCGACAGGGAGACACTGAAGCTTTCTTT. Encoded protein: CASSIRQGDTEAFF.

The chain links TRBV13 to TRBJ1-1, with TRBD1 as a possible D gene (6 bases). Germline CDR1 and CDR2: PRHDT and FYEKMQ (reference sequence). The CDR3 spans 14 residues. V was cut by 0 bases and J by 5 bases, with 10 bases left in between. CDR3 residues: CASSLGRGHTEAFF. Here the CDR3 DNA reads TGTGCCAGCAGCTTAGGCCGGGGACATACTGAAGCTTTCTTT.

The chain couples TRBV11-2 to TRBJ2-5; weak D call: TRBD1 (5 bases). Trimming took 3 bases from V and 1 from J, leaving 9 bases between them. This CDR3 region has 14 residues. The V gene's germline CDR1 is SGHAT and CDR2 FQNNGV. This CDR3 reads CASSFQTVQETQYF. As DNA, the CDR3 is TGTGCCAGCAGCTTCCAGACAGTCCAAGAGACCCAGTACTTC.

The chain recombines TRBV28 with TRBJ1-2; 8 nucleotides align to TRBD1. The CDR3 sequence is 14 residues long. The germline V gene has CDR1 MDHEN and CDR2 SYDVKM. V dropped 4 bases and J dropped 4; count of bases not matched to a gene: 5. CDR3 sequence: CASSSGQGGYGYTF. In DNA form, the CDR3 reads TGTGCCAGCAGTTCCGGACAGGGCGGCTATGGCTACACCTTC.

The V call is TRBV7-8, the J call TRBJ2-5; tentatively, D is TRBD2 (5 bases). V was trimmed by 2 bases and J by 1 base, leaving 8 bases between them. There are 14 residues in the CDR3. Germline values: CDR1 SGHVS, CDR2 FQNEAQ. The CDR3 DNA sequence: TGTGCCAGCAGCTTATGGGAGATCCAAGAGACCCAGTACTTC. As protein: CASSLWEIQETQYF. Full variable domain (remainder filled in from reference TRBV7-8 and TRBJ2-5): GAGVSQSPRYKVAKRGQDVALRCDPISGHVSLFWYQQALGQGPEFLTYFQNEAQLDKSGLPSDRFFAERPEGSVSTLKIQRTQQEDSAVYLCASSLWEIQETQYFGPGTRLLVL.

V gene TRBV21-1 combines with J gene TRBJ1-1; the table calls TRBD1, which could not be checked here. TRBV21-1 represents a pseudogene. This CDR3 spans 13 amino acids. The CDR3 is CASSGQLNTEAFF. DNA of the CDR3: TGTGCCAGCAGCGGACAGTTGAACACTGAAGCTTTCTTT.

The CDR3 is CASLYPGGTEAFF. The CDR3 DNA follows: TGTGCCAGCCTCTATCCCGGCGGCACTGAAGCTTTCTTT. The chain recombines TRBV28 with TRBJ1-1; D not resolved. Germline V gene lookup returns CDR1 MDHEN and CDR2 SYDVKM. Trimming cost V 8 bases and J 4 bases, with 14 bases left between them. This CDR3 has 13 residues.

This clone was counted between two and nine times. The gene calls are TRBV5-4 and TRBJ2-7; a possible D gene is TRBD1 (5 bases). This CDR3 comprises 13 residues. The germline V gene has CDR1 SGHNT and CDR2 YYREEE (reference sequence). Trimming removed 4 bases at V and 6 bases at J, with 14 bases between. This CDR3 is CASSPGLVGEQYF. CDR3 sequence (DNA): TGTGCCAGCAGCCCAGGGCTCGTGGGCGAGCAGTACTTC.

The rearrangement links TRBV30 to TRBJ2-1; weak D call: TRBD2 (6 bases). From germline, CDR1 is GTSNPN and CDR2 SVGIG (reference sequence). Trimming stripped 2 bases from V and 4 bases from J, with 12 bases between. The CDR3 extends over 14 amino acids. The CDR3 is CAWSTRLDYNEQFF. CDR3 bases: TGTGCCTGGAGTACCCGACTAGATTACAATGAGCAGTTCTTC.

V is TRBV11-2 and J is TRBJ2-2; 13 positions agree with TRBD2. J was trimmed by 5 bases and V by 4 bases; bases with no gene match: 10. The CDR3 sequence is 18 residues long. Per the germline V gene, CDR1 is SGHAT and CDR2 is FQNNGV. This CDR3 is CASSSRLAGGTTTGELFF. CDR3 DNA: TGTGCCAGCAGCTCCCGACTAGCGGGGGGTACAACTACCGGGGAGCTGTTTTTT.

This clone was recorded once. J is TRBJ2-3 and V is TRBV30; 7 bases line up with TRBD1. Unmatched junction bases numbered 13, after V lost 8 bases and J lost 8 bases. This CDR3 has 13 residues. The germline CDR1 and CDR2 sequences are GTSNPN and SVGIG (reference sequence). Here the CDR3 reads CALSGTARGTQYF. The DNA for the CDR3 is TGTGCCCTGTCGGGGACAGCGCGTGGTACGCAGTATTTT.

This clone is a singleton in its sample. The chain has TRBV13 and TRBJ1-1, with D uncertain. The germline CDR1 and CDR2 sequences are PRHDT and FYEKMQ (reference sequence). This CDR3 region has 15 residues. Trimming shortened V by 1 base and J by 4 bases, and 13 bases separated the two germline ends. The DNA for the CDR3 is TGTGCCAGCAGCTTAGATTCGGGGTACTCCACTGAAGCTTTCTTT. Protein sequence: CASSLDSGYSTEAFF.

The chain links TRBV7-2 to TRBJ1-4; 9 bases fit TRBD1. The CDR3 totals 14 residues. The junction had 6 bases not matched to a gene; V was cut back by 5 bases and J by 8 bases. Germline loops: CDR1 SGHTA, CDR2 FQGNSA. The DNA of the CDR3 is TGTGCCAGCAGCCCGGGGACAGGGCACGAAAAACTGTTTTTT. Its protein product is CASSPGTGHEKLFF.

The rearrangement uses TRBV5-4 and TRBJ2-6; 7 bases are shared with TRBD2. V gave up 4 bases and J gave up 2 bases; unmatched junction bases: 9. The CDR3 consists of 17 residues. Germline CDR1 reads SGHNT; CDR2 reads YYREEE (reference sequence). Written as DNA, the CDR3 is TGTGCCAGCAGCCACGGGGGGTTGTTTGCTGGGGCCAACGTCCTGACTTTC. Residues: CASSHGGLFAGANVLTF.

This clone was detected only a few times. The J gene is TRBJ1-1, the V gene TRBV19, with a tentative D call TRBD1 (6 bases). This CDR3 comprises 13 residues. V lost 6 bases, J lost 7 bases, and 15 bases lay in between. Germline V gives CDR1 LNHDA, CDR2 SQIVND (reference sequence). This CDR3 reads CASSKQGRDEAFF. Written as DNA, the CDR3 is TGTGCCAGTAGCAAACAGGGACGGGATGAAGCTTTCTTT.

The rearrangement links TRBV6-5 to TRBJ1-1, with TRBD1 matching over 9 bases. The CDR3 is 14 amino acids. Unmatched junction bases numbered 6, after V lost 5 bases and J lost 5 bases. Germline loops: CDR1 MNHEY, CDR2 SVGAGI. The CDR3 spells CASSGQGRGTEAFF. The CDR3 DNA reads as TGTGCCAGCAGTGGACAGGGGCGGGGGACTGAAGCTTTCTTT.

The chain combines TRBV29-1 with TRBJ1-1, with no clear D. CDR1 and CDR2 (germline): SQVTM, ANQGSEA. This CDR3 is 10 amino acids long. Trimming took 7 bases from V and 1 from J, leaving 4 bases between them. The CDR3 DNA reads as TGCAGCGCCTCGAACACTGAAGCTTTCTTT. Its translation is CSASNTEAFF.

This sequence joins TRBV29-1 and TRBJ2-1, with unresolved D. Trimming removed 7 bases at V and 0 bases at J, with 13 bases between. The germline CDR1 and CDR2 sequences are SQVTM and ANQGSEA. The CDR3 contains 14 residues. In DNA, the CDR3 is TGCAGCGGCCGTCCAGTCAACTCCTACAATGAGCAGTTCTTC. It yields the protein CSGRPVNSYNEQFF.

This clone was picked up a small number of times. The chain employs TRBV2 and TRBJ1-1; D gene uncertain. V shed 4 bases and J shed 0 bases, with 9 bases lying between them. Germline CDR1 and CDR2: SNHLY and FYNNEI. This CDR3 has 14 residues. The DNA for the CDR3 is TGTGCCAGCAGTGGACAATTGCTGAACACTGAAGCTTTCTTT. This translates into CASSGQLLNTEAFF.

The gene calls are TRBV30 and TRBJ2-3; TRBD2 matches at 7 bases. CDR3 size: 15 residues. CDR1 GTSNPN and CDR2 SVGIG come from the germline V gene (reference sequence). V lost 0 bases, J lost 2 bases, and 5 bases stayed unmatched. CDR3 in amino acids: CAWSVPAGNTDTQYF. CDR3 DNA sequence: TGTGCCTGGAGTGTACCAGCGGGGAACACAGATACGCAGTATTTT.

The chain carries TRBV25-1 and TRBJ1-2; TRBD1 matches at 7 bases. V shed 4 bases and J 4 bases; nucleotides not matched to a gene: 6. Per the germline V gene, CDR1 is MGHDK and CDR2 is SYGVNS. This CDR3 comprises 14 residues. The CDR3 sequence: CASSGYRDSYGYTF. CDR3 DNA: TGTGCCAGCAGTGGATACCGGGACAGCTATGGCTACACCTTC.

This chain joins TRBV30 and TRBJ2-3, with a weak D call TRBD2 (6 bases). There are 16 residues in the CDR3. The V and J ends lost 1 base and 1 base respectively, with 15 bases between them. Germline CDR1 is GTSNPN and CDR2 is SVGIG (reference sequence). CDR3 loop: CAWSEPGLGGTDTQYF. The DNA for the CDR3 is TGTGCCTGGAGTGAACCGGGACTGGGGGGCACAGATACGCAGTATTTT.

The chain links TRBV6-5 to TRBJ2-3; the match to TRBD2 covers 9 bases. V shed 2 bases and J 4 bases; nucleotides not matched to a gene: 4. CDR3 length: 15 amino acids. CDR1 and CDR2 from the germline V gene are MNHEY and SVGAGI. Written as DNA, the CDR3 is TGTGCCAGCAGTTACCTAGCGGGGACCCCAGATACGCAGTATTTT. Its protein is CASSYLAGTPDTQYF.

The CDR3 region has the DNA TGTGCCAGCAGCCCGGGCCAGGGGTCCGAGACCCAGTACTTC. Translation gives CASSPGQGSETQYF. The V gene is TRBV7-6, the J gene TRBJ2-5, with TRBD1 as a possible D gene (6 bases). Deletions cut 5 bases from V and 5 bases from J, with 15 bases between. CDR3 size: 14 residues. The V gene's germline CDR1 is SGHVS and CDR2 FNYEAQ.

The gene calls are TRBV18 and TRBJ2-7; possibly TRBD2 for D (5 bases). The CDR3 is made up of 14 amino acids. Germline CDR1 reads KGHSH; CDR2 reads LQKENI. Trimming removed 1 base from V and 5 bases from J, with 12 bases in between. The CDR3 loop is CASSPRLASNEQYF. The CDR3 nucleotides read TGTGCCAGCTCACCACGGCTGGCTAGCAACGAGCAGTACTTC.

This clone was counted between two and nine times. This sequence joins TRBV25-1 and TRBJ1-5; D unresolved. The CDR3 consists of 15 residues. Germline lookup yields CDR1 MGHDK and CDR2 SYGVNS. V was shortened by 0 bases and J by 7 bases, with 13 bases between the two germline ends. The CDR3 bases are TGTGCCAGCAGTGAATATCAGGTAGGTAGGCAGCCCCAGCATTTT. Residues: CASSEYQVGRQPQHF.

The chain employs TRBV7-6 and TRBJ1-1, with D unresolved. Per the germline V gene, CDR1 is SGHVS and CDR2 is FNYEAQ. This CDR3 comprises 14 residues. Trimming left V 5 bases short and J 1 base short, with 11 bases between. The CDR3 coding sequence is TGTGCCAGCAGCCTAGGCGGTGGGAACACTGAAGCTTTCTTT. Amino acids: CASSLGGGNTEAFF.